This T cell receptor (beta chain) stems from a study of T cell responses to AZD1222 COVID-19 vaccine. The germline CDR1 and CDR2 sequences are SGHTA and FQGNSA. The CDR3 length is 17 residues. The V end was cut by 5 bases, the J end by 1 base, with 17 bases between. Sequenced by immunoSEQ multiplex PCR; TCRdb stores in-frame clones only, minus some. The profile shows over 130,000 clones, under 95% of them singletons. J is TRBJ2-2 and V is TRBV7-2, with D possibly TRBD2 on 7 matching bases. The origin of this receptor is an adult who received the AZD1222 COVID-19 vaccine. Sequenced material: peripheral blood, taken 28 days after the second AZD1222 dose. CDR3 region: CASSLDRPGGNTGELFF. For the CDR3, the DNA is TGTGCCAGCAGCCTTGACAGGCCGGGGGGGAACACCGGGGAGCTGTTTTTT.